Detailed here is one T cell receptor (beta chain). The CDR3 has 14 amino acids. Trimming removed 5 bases from V and 2 bases from J, with 13 bases in between. Germline CDR1 is MNHNY and CDR2 is SVGAGI (reference sequence). The sample comes from a study of T cell responses to AZD1222 COVID-19 vaccine. Sequenced by immunoSEQ multiplex PCR; TCRdb stores in-frame clones only, minus some. The sample consists of under 200,000 clones, approximately 90% of them appearing once. The V and J genes are TRBV6-6 and TRBJ2-7; perhaps TRBD1 as D (5 bases). The input for sequencing was peripheral blood, taken on day 0 of AZD1222 vaccination. The sequence was obtained from an adult in good health. Written as DNA, the CDR3 is TGTGCCAGCAGTCAGGGAAGGGGCCCCTACGAGCAGTACTTC. It translates to CASSQGRGPYEQYF.